The 18 T cell receptor beta chains in this list originate from one sample, sequenced in a study of breast tumors, draining lymph nodes, adjacent tissues. TCRdb fed the multiplex PCR reads into MiXCR, producing one record per CDR3 protein. Among about 200,000 distinct CDR3 sequences, 31% were seen once, and the ten largest hold roughly 4%. Breast cancer patients provided tissue from their axillary draining lymph nodes. The material sequenced was axillary lymph node tissue. The receptors derive from a female donor with breast cancer. Some clones in this sample may be carry-over from other donors' samples.

This clonotype was seen many times. V and J are TRBV12-3 or TRBV12-4 and TRBJ2-3, with D possibly being TRBD2 (5 bases). Trimming pared 6 bases from V and 6 bases from J, leaving 16 bases between. The CDR3 length is 14 residues. The CDR3 sequence is CASSPVRGTDTQYF. DNA of the CDR3: TGTGCCAGCAGCCCAGTTCGGGGAACGGATACGCAGTATTTT.

This clonotype was counted at least ten times. This chain links TRBV7-9 with TRBJ1-4; D call uncertain. The ends were cut back, 1 base at V and 7 bases at J, with 13 bases in the middle. This CDR3 is built from 15 residues. Germline V gene lookup returns CDR1 SEHNR and CDR2 FQNEAQ (reference sequence). CDR3 sequence (DNA): TGTGCCAGCAGCTTAGAGGGCAGGCTGATTGAAAAACTGTTTTTT. It specifies CASSLEGRLIEKLFF.

This clonotype has ten or more counts. V and J are TRBV28 and TRBJ2-7; D is unresolved. Per germline, CDR1 MDHEN and CDR2 SYDVKM. Trimming took 11 bases from V and 4 from J, leaving 18 bases between them. The CDR3 covers 13 residues. For the CDR3, the DNA is TGTGCCCTTCAAGGGAACCCTTCTTACGAGCAGTACTTC. Translated, it gives CALQGNPSYEQYF.

This clonotype was detected many times. The V and J genes are TRBV18 and TRBJ1-2; possible D gene TRBD1, 6 bases. Germline-derived CDR1 and CDR2 are KGHSH and LQKENI. This CDR3 has 13 residues. Trimming shortened V by 8 bases and J by 3 bases, and 13 bases separated the two germline ends. CDR3 DNA sequence: TGTGCCAGCAAGGGGAGGACAGACTATGGCTACACCTTC. This gives the protein CASKGRTDYGYTF.

This clonotype was counted at least ten times. The rearrangement links TRBV7-8 to TRBJ1-2, with a possible D match to TRBD1 (6 bases). The CDR3 is made up of 13 amino acids. CDR1 SGHVS and CDR2 FQNEAQ come from the germline V gene. The V end lost 5 bases, the J end lost 10 bases, and 17 bases lay between the germline ends. The CDR3 nucleotides are TGTGCCAGCAGCCCAACAGGGAAAGGGGACTACACCTTC. Protein sequence: CASSPTGKGDYTF.

This clonotype was found a few times. This could be a read error, since a much larger clone is one nucleotide away. The gene calls are TRBV5-6 and TRBJ2-7, with a tentative D call TRBD1 (5 bases). This CDR3 region has 14 residues. Germline CDR1 and CDR2: SGHDT and YYEEEE. Trimming removed 0 bases at V and 4 bases at J, with 11 bases between. CDR3 residues: CASSLEQARYEQYF. The CDR3 DNA sequence: TGTGCCAGCAGCTTGGAACAGGCGAGGTACGAGCAGTACTTC.

V and J are TRBV18 and TRBJ2-2; D is undetermined. V was shortened by 2 bases and J by 3 bases, with 7 bases between the two germline ends. This CDR3 has 14 residues. Germline CDR1 reads KGHSH; CDR2 reads LQKENI. The CDR3 reads CASSPIADTGELFF. The CDR3 DNA is TGTGCCAGCTCACCAATTGCCGACACCGGGGAGCTGTTTTTT.

The J gene is TRBJ2-5, the V gene TRBV20-1; D possibly corresponds to TRBD1 (6 bases). V lost 0 bases and J lost 1, with 12 bases in between. CDR1 and CDR2 (germline): DFQATT, SNEGSKA (reference sequence). CDR3 length: 15 amino acids. The DNA of the CDR3 is TGCAGTGCTAGAGATTGGCGACAGGTCCAAGAGACCCAGTACTTC. This codes for CSARDWRQVQETQYF.

This clonotype was detected ten times or more. The chain employs TRBV30 and TRBJ1-3; D gene ambiguous. Germline V gene sequence: CDR1 GTSNPN, CDR2 SVGIG (reference sequence). The V end was cut by 2 bases, the J end by 3 bases, with 5 bases between. This CDR3 is 12 amino acids long. CDR3 amino acids: CAWSMDGNTIYF. CDR3 sequence (DNA): TGTGCCTGGAGTATGGATGGAAACACCATATATTTT.

Regarding this clonotype: One junction end disagrees with the germline gene, perhaps due to a read error. The genes are TRBV6-1 and TRBJ1-4, with a tentative D call TRBD1 (6 bases). In germline, CDR1 is MNHNS, CDR2 SASEGT. The CDR3 loop spans 13 amino acids. CDR3 sequence: CVSSPGGREKLFF. The CDR3 coding sequence is TGTGTCAGCAGCCCCGGGGGGCGGGAAAAACTGTTTTTT.

Many counts were recorded for this clonotype. The chain employs TRBV2 and TRBJ2-7; D gene unclear. The CDR3 is 10 amino acids. The V and J ends lost 8 bases and 3 bases respectively, with 5 bases between them. CDR1 and CDR2 (germline): SNHLY, FYNNEI. The CDR3 nucleotides read TGTGCCAGCGGCAACTACGAGCAGTACTTC. Its protein product is CASGNYEQYF.

This clonotype was counted many times. At one end the junction does not follow the germline gene, possibly because of a read error. V usage is TRBV7-2 and J usage is TRBJ1-2; D perhaps matches TRBD1 (5 bases). The CDR3 is 15 amino acids. Germline CDR1 SGHTA, CDR2 FQGNSA. DNA for the CDR3: TGTGCCAGCAGTTTCTTCCCCACATCTCAGGGTGGCTACCCCTTC. It is translated as CASSFFPTSQGGYPF.

This clonotype was counted ten times or more. The rearrangement uses TRBV5-5 and TRBJ1-4, with TRBD1 matching 8 bases. The CDR3 runs 16 residues. The junction had 10 bases not matched to a gene; V was cut back by 4 bases and J by 5 bases. CDR1 is SGHKS and CDR2 is YYEKEE in the germline V gene (reference sequence). The chain's CDR3 is CASSMDRVGGNEKLFF. As DNA, the CDR3 is TGTGCCAGCAGCATGGACAGGGTGGGGGGAAATGAAAAACTGTTTTTT.

This clonotype was seen ten or more times. This rearrangement joins TRBV20-1 to TRBJ2-1, with TRBD2 matching 7 bases. The CDR3 consists of 12 residues. Trimming took 6 bases from V and 5 from J; bases not matched to a gene: 4. Germline values: CDR1 DFQATT, CDR2 SNEGSKA (reference sequence). The CDR3 region is CSAQAGNNEQFF. The CDR3 DNA reads as TGCAGTGCCCAAGCGGGGAACAATGAGCAGTTCTTC.

The table lists this clonotype with many counts. This chain uses TRBV20-1 with TRBJ2-7; the match to TRBD2 covers 15 bases. The CDR3 is 13 residues long. Germline CDR1 and CDR2: DFQATT and SNEGSKA (reference sequence). The ends lost 5 bases at V and 4 bases at J; junction bases unmatched: 0. The CDR3 spells CSAGTSGRYEQYF. Written as DNA, the CDR3 is TGCAGTGCTGGGACTAGCGGGAGGTACGAGCAGTACTTC.

This clonotype was observed at least ten times. This chain joins TRBV7-9 and TRBJ2-3; TRBD1 might be the D (5 bases). CDR1 and CDR2 (germline): SEHNR, FQNEAQ (reference sequence). V was cut by 0 bases and J by 1 base, with 14 bases left in between. This CDR3 comprises 17 residues. The CDR3 sequence is CASSLAQGNYGTDTQYF. In DNA, the CDR3 is TGTGCCAGCAGCTTAGCCCAGGGAAATTATGGCACAGATACGCAGTATTTT.

There are a few counts of this clonotype. A read error is possible here, since a much larger clone lies one base away. A read error is likely, as this CDR3 ends without the conserved phenylalanine or tryptophan. The limits of the CDR3 on the DNA are not certain, so only TCRdb's listed CDR3 is given. This chain joins TRBV2 and TRBJ2-7; the table names TRBD1, a call not compared with the DNA. The V gene's germline CDR1 is SNHLY and CDR2 FYNNEI. The CDR3 numbers 12 amino acids, ends counted. The CDR3: CAGSEAGGQGGL.

The chain combines TRBV6-1 with TRBJ1-5; D gene unclear. The length of the CDR3 is 14 residues. Germline values: CDR1 MNHNS, CDR2 SASEGT. Trimming took 3 bases from V and 9 from J, leaving 15 bases between them. Here the CDR3 reads CASSDREVSGPQHF. The CDR3 coding sequence is TGTGCCAGCAGTGACCGGGAAGTGTCTGGGCCCCAGCATTTT.